The 22 T cell receptor beta chains presented below share a single source sample, sequenced in a study of shared clonotypes between healthy human individuals. Assay: immunoSEQ multiplex PCR; the TCRdb copy retains only in-frame clones and omits some. The table has 850,000 to 1,200,000 clones, about 75% seen once; the top ten hold approximately 1.5%. The sequenced sample was memory CD4+ T cells sorted from blood. The sample's subset: CD45RA-negative fraction. These receptor sequences come from a man between 18 and 35 years old in good health.

Details on this clone: Other nucleotide sequences from this sample produce the same CDR3. This chain links TRBV5-1 with TRBJ2-5; D possibly corresponds to TRBD2 (5 bases). CDR1 is SGHRS and CDR2 is YFSETQ in the germline V gene. The CDR3 covers 14 residues. V was trimmed by 0 bases and J by 5 bases, leaving 11 bases between them. CDR3 bases: TGCGCCAGCAGCTTGGCCCGAACGGGGGAGACCCAGTACTTC. Translation: CASSLARTGETQYF.

The V and J genes are TRBV7-2 and TRBJ2-5; D not certain. This CDR3 is 11 amino acids long. Trimming removed 5 bases from V and 5 bases from J, with 6 bases in between. Germline lookup yields CDR1 SGHTA and CDR2 FQGNSA. The CDR3 region has the DNA TGTGCCAGCAGCCCGTGGGAGACCCAGTACTTC. Amino acids: CASSPWETQYF.

This clone has more than one count but fewer than ten. J is TRBJ1-2 and V is TRBV5-1, with TRBD1 matching 12 bases. The J segment lost 7 bases and the V segment lost 4 bases, leaving 5 bases of the junction unmatched. The CDR3 consists of 14 residues. CDR1 and CDR2 (germline): SGHRS, YFSETQ. The CDR3 region has the DNA TGCGCCAGCAGCCCAGGGACAGGGGGCCTTGGCTACACCTTC. Its protein is CASSPGTGGLGYTF. The whole variable domain, filled in from reference TRBV5-1 and TRBJ1-2, reads KAGVTQTPRYLIKTRGQQVTLSCSPISGHRSVSWYQQTPGQGLQFLFEYFSETQRNKGNFPGRFSGRQFSNSRSEMNVSTLELGDSALYLCASSPGTGGLGYTFGSGTRLTVV.

The chain uses TRBV5-1 and TRBJ2-1, with 10 bases that match TRBD2. The length of the CDR3 is 22 residues. Losses at the gene ends were 1 base for V and 4 bases for J; bases not matched to a gene: 23. Germline V gives CDR1 SGHRS, CDR2 YFSETQ. CDR3 nucleotides: TGCGCCAGCAGCTTGTTGGATCGAGGGGGACTAGCGACGCCGAGCCAGTACAATGAGCAGTTCTTC. It yields the protein CASSLLDRGGLATPSQYNEQFF.

The chain employs TRBV6-4 and TRBJ2-7, with TRBD2 identical over 7 bases. The CDR3 length is 15 residues. V lost 3 bases and J lost 2; bases outside the gene matches: 7. Germline V gene sequence: CDR1 MRHNA, CDR2 SNTAGT. CDR3: CASSECCREAYEQYF. In DNA form, the CDR3 reads TGTGCCAGCAGTGAATGTTGTCGGGAGGCCTACGAGCAGTACTTC.

This sequence joins TRBV5-1 and TRBJ2-1; 14 positions agree with TRBD2. This CDR3 is built from 15 residues. J lost 9 bases, V lost 3 bases, and 5 bases had no gene match. Germline-derived CDR1 and CDR2 are SGHRS and YFSETQ. Here the CDR3 reads CASSSGLAGGGEQFF. The CDR3 DNA follows: TGCGCCAGCAGCTCCGGACTAGCGGGAGGAGGTGAGCAGTTCTTC.

This chain joins TRBV25-1 and TRBJ2-2; no firm D call. Trimming took off 4 bases at V and 3 bases at J, with 12 bases between the two ends. Per the germline V gene, CDR1 is MGHDK and CDR2 is SYGVNS. The CDR3 covers 15 residues. In nucleotides, the CDR3 is TGTGCCAGCAGTGGGGGAATTACGGACACCGGGGAGCTGTTTTTT. This sequence encodes CASSGGITDTGELFF.

This clone was counted only a few times. The V and J genes are TRBV7-9 and TRBJ2-5; no clear D. CDR1 is SEHNR, CDR2 FQNEAQ, per germline (reference sequence). V lost 5 bases to trimming and J lost 3 bases, with 16 bases between them. There are 15 residues in the CDR3. DNA of the CDR3: TGTGCCAGCAGCCCCCGCTTTCGACAAGAAGAGACCCAGTACTTC. Translation: CASSPRFRQEETQYF.

The rearrangement uses TRBV28 and TRBJ1-2; D gene ambiguous. V was trimmed by 11 bases and J by 7 bases, leaving 14 bases between them. Germline CDR1 MDHEN, CDR2 SYDVKM. This CDR3 contains 11 residues. For the CDR3, the DNA is TGTGCCGCTGGGCTCTACGGTGGCTACACCTTC. It specifies CAAGLYGGYTF.

The J gene is TRBJ1-2, the V gene TRBV5-6; perhaps TRBD1 as D (6 bases). CDR3 length: 14 residues. Trimming left V 3 bases short and J 7 bases short, with 16 bases between. The germline gives CDR1 SGHDT, CDR2 YYEEEE. CDR3 amino acids: CASSSSGTKSGYTF. CDR3 sequence (DNA): TGTGCCAGCAGCTCTTCCGGGACAAAGAGTGGCTACACCTTC. Drawing the rest from reference TRBV5-6 and TRBJ1-2, the complete variable domain is DAGVTQSPTHLIKTRGQQVTLRCSPKSGHDTVSWYQQALGQGPQFIFQYYEEEERQRGNFPDRFSGHQFPNYSSELNVNALLLGDSALYLCASSSSGTKSGYTFGSGTRLTVV.

The rearrangement links TRBV10-1 to TRBJ1-1, with TRBD1 matching 7 bases. Germline loops: CDR1 WNHNN, CDR2 SYGVQD (reference sequence). V gave up 6 bases and J gave up 8 bases; unmatched junction bases: 15. The length of the CDR3 is 15 residues. CDR3 in amino acids: CASSEANRGRGEAFF. CDR3 nucleotide sequence: TGCGCCAGCAGCGAAGCGAACAGGGGAAGGGGGGAAGCTTTCTTT.

This clone was seen only a few times. The chain carries TRBV5-1 and TRBJ2-3; 15 bases are shared with TRBD2. CDR3 length: 17 residues. CDR1 and CDR2 (germline): SGHRS, YFSETQ. V lost 3 bases, J lost 2 bases, and 4 bases stayed unmatched. CDR3 region: CASSSGLAGGNTDTQYF. Written as DNA, the CDR3 is TGCGCCAGCAGCTCCGGACTAGCGGGAGGGAACACAGATACGCAGTATTTT. Drawing the rest from reference TRBV5-1 and TRBJ2-3, the complete variable domain is KAGVTQTPRYLIKTRGQQVTLSCSPISGHRSVSWYQQTPGQGLQFLFEYFSETQRNKGNFPGRFSGRQFSNSRSEMNVSTLELGDSALYLCASSSGLAGGNTDTQYFGPGTRLTVL.

As DNA, the CDR3 is TGTGCCAGCAGCTCGAGGGGACAGGGGGATCATGGCTACACCTTC. It is translated as CASSSRGQGDHGYTF. The chain carries TRBV5-4 and TRBJ1-2, with 11 bases identical to TRBD1. The CDR3 has 15 residues. The germline gives CDR1 SGHNT, CDR2 YYREEE (reference sequence). V shed 3 bases and J 6 bases; nucleotides not matched to a gene: 7.

This clone turned up a few times. J is TRBJ1-1 and V is TRBV28; unclear D gene. Trimming removed 3 bases at V and 8 bases at J, with 16 bases between. Germline V CDR1 and CDR2: MDHEN, SYDVKM. CDR3 length: 14 residues. In nucleotides, the CDR3 is TGTGCCAGCAGTTTTCAGGCCTACTTGCGCGAAGCTTTCTTT. It specifies CASSFQAYLREAFF.

V and J are TRBV7-9 and TRBJ2-7; D not resolved. The CDR3 totals 14 residues. The germline CDR1 and CDR2 sequences are SEHNR and FQNEAQ (reference sequence). V was pared by 5 bases and J by 5 bases, with 16 bases between. Here the CDR3 reads CASSPPAPRHEQYF. The DNA of the CDR3 is TGTGCCAGCAGCCCGCCGGCCCCGAGGCACGAGCAGTACTTC.

CDR3 protein: CASLKQEIEQFF. CDR3 sequence (DNA): TGTGCCAGCCTTAAGCAGGAGATTGAGCAGTTCTTC. V and J are TRBV25-1 and TRBJ2-1; D is uncertain. The V and J ends lost 8 bases and 9 bases respectively, with 14 bases between them. Germline loops: CDR1 MGHDK, CDR2 SYGVNS. The CDR3 extends over 12 amino acids.

The chain links TRBV29-1 to TRBJ1-2; D might be TRBD1 (6 bases). The CDR3 has 13 residues. Trimming took 4 bases from V and 8 from J, leaving 17 bases between them. Germline CDR1 and CDR2: SQVTM and ANQGSEA. This CDR3 is CSVAYGGGQGYTF. In nucleotides, the CDR3 is TGCAGCGTTGCTTATGGGGGGGGACAAGGCTACACCTTC.

The rearrangement uses TRBV7-3 and TRBJ2-3, with unresolved D. This CDR3 has 13 amino acids. V was shortened by 5 bases and J by 1 base, with 7 bases between the two germline ends. CDR1 is SGHTA, CDR2 FQGTGA, per germline. The CDR3: CASSPLGTDTQYF. For the CDR3, the DNA is TGTGCCAGCAGCCCTCTAGGCACAGATACGCAGTATTTT. The full variable domain, completed using reference TRBV7-3 and TRBJ2-3, is GAGVSQTPSNKVTEKGKYVELRCDPISGHTALYWYRQSLGQGPEFLIYFQGTGAADDSGLPNDRFFAVRPEGSVSTLKIQRTERGDSAVYLCASSPLGTDTQYFGPGTRLTVL.

The DNA of the CDR3 is TGTGCCAGCAGCGCCCCGGGGACTAGCCCGAAGACCCAGTACTTC. Protein: CASSAPGTSPKTQYF. This chain connects TRBV9 to TRBJ2-5; 9 nucleotides line up with TRBD2. The J segment lost 6 bases and the V segment lost 3 bases, leaving 9 bases of the junction unmatched. The CDR3 contains 15 residues. Germline V gene sequence: CDR1 SGDLS, CDR2 YYNGEE.

The V and J genes are TRBV6-1 and TRBJ2-2, with D perhaps TRBD2 (5 bases). This CDR3 is 13 amino acids long. The germline gives CDR1 MNHNS, CDR2 SASEGT. Trimming cost V 4 bases and J 6 bases, with 9 bases left between them. CDR3 sequence reads: CASSGGDAGELFF. CDR3 DNA sequence: TGTGCCAGCAGTGGGGGAGACGCCGGGGAGCTGTTTTTT.

This clone has just a few counts. This chain joins TRBV4-3 and TRBJ2-7; tentatively, D is TRBD2 (5 bases). The V gene's germline CDR1 is LGHNA and CDR2 YSLEER. The CDR3 sequence is 15 residues long. V was pared by 0 bases and J by 3 bases, with 12 bases between. The CDR3: CASSQDRSGIYEQYF. CDR3 bases: TGCGCCAGCAGCCAAGATAGAAGCGGAATCTACGAGCAGTACTTC.

The chain employs TRBV5-8 and TRBJ2-7; D gene ambiguous. The CDR3 consists of 15 residues. Germline CDR1 SGHTS, CDR2 YDEGEE. Deletions cut 4 bases from V and 0 bases from J, with 14 bases between. The CDR3 sequence: CASSRRPQSSYEQYF. The CDR3 bases are TGTGCCAGCAGCCGCAGGCCACAGAGCTCCTACGAGCAGTACTTC.